These 9 T cell receptor beta chains came from one sample sequenced in a study of cytomegalovirus exposure and HLA in healthy donors. The PCR was carried out with 60 Vbeta primers and 13 Jbeta primers. Measured with immunoSEQ multiplex PCR; TCRdb has only the in-frame clones, and not every one. There are fewer than 95,000 clones in the sample; 70% to 80% occur only once, and around 0.53% lies in the top ten. The specimen was PBMCs. The receptors come from a man aged 30 to 45 in good health and CMV-seronegative.

The chain links TRBV7-8 to TRBJ1-2; TRBD1 agrees at 7 bases. CDR3 size: 14 residues. V dropped 4 bases and J dropped 1; count of bases not matched to a gene: 3. Germline V lookup: CDR1 SGHVS, CDR2 FQNEAQ. CDR3 DNA sequence: TGTGCCAGCAGCTGGGGACAGCGTAACTATGGCTACACCTTC. As protein: CASSWGQRNYGYTF. The full variable domain, completed using reference TRBV7-8 and TRBJ1-2, is GAGVSQSPRYKVAKRGQDVALRCDPISGHVSLFWYQQALGQGPEFLTYFQNEAQLDKSGLPSDRFFAERPEGSVSTLKIQRTQQEDSAVYLCASSWGQRNYGYTFGSGTRLTVV.

The table lists this clone with a count of one. The chain recombines TRBV2 with TRBJ1-4; tentatively, D is TRBD1 (5 bases). Germline loops: CDR1 SNHLY, CDR2 FYNNEI. The CDR3 runs 15 residues. The germline V and J ends were trimmed by 6 bases and 0 bases, with 11 bases remaining between them. CDR3 amino acids: CASRTGGATNEKLFF. The CDR3 DNA reads as TGTGCCAGCAGAACCGGAGGGGCAACTAATGAAAAACTGTTTTTT. Full variable domain (outside the CDR3, taken from reference TRBV2 and TRBJ1-4): EPEVTQTPSHQVTQMGQEVILRCVPISNHLYFYWYRQILGQKVEFLVSFYNNEISEKSEIFDDQFSVERPDGSNFTLKIRSTKLEDSAMYFCASRTGGATNEKLFFGSGTQLSVL.

This chain joins TRBV19 and TRBJ2-5, with TRBD1 as a possible D gene (6 bases). CDR1 and CDR2 from the germline V gene are LNHDA and SQIVND (reference sequence). V was trimmed by 3 bases and J by 1 base, leaving 9 bases between them. CDR3 length: 14 residues. This CDR3 is CASSITGIQETQYF. In DNA form, the CDR3 reads TGTGCCAGTAGTATCACAGGGATCCAAGAGACCCAGTACTTC.

This clone occurred once. The chain has TRBV5-1 and TRBJ2-2; D may be TRBD1 (5 bases). Germline V gene lookup returns CDR1 SGHRS and CDR2 YFSETQ. The CDR3 totals 16 residues. The germline V and J ends were trimmed by 0 bases and 4 bases, with 13 bases remaining between them. The CDR3 loop reads CASSLGPRTSTGELFF. CDR3 bases: TGCGCCAGCAGCTTGGGCCCCCGGACAAGCACCGGGGAGCTGTTTTTT.

The V gene is TRBV4-3, the J gene TRBJ2-5; a weak D match, TRBD1 (6 bases). The CDR3 contains 15 residues. CDR1 LGHNA and CDR2 YSLEER come from the germline V gene. V lost 1 base and J 4 bases, leaving 13 bases between the germline ends. CDR3: CASSQVQGRVETQYF. CDR3 DNA: TGCGCCAGCAGCCAAGTCCAGGGGCGGGTAGAGACCCAGTACTTC.

CDR3 in DNA: TGTGCCAGCAGCTTTGACATTGCAACTAATGAAAAACTGTTTTTT. It yields the protein CASSFDIATNEKLFF. V gene TRBV7-9 combines with J gene TRBJ1-4; D is unclear. CDR1 is SEHNR and CDR2 is FQNEAQ in the germline V gene (reference sequence). This CDR3 contains 15 residues. Trimming cost V 3 bases and J 0 bases, with 8 bases left between them.

CDR3 protein: CASRLQGASYEQYF. The DNA of the CDR3 is TGTGCCAGCAGGTTACAGGGGGCCTCCTACGAGCAGTACTTC. The chain recombines TRBV27 with TRBJ2-7; TRBD1 matches 9 bases. Germline V gives CDR1 MNHEY, CDR2 SMNVEV (reference sequence). The CDR3 loop spans 14 amino acids. Trimming at V came to 6 bases and at J to 0 bases, leaving 3 bases not matched to a gene.

This chain links TRBV29-1 with TRBJ2-2; a possible D gene is TRBD1 (5 bases). The CDR3 spans 11 residues. The V and J ends lost 7 bases and 4 bases respectively, with 7 bases between them. CDR1 SQVTM and CDR2 ANQGSEA come from the germline V gene. The CDR3 here is CSAQGTGELFF. The CDR3 DNA sequence: TGCAGCGCCCAGGGCACCGGGGAGCTGTTTTTT.

This chain joins TRBV6-1 and TRBJ1-5; 8 bases map to TRBD1. CDR1 is MNHNS, CDR2 SASEGT, per germline. This CDR3 contains 15 residues. V trimming: 6 bases; J trimming: 3 bases; junction bases outside the gene matches: 7. Written as DNA, the CDR3 is TGTGCCAGCAGACCACAGGGGGGGGTCAATCAGCCCCAGCATTTT. Amino acid sequence: CASRPQGGVNQPQHF.